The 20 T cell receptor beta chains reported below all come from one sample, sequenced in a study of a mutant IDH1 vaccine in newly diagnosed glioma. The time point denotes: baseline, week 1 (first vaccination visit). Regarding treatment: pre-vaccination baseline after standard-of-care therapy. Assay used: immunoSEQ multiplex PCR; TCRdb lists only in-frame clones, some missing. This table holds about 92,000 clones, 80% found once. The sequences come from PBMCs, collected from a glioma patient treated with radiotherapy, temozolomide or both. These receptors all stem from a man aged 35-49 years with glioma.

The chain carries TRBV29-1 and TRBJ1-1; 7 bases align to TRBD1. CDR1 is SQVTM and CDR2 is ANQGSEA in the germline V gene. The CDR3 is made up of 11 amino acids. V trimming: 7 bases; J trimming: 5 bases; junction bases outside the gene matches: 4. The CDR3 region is CSADRVTEAFF. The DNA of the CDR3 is TGCAGCGCCGACAGGGTAACTGAAGCTTTCTTT.

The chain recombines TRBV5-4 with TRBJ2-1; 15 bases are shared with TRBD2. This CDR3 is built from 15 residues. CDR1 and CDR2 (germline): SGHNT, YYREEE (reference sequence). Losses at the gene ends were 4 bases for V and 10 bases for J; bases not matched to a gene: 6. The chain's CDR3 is CASSQGLAGGAEQFF. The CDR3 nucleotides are TGTGCCAGCAGCCAAGGACTAGCGGGGGGGGCGGAGCAGTTCTTC.

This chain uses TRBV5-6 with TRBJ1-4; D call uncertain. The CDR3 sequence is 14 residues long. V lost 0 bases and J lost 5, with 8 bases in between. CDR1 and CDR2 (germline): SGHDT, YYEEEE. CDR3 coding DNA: TGTGCCAGCAGCTTGGGGGATCCAAATGAAAAACTGTTTTTT. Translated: CASSLGDPNEKLFF.

The CDR3 sequence: CASSIGRGGGGEQFF. In DNA form, the CDR3 reads TGTGCCAGTAGTATCGGCAGGGGGGGCGGCGGTGAGCAGTTCTTC. This chain joins TRBV19 and TRBJ2-1, with D perhaps given as TRBD1 or TRBD2 (7 bases each). Trimming pared 3 bases from V and 9 bases from J, leaving 18 bases between. The CDR3 is 15 residues long. The germline V gene has CDR1 LNHDA and CDR2 SQIVND (reference sequence).

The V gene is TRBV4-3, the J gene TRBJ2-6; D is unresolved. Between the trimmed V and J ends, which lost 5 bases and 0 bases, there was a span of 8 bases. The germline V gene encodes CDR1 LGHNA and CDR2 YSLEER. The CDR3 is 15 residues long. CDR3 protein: CASSSQSSGANVLTF. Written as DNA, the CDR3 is TGCGCCAGCAGCTCCCAGAGCTCTGGGGCCAACGTCCTGACTTTC.

The CDR3 is CSARHPGPRINEQFF. CDR3 bases: TGCAGCGCCCGCCATCCAGGACCCCGGATCAATGAGCAGTTCTTC. This chain uses TRBV29-1 with TRBJ2-1; D not certain. The germline V gene has CDR1 SQVTM and CDR2 ANQGSEA. Deletions cut 7 bases from V and 6 bases from J, with 22 bases between. This CDR3 is built from 15 residues.

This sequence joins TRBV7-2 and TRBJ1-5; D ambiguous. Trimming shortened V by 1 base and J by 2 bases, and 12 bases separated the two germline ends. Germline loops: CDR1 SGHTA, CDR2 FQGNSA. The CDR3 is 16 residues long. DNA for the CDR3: TGTGCCAGCAGCTTAGTCGCGGAGAGGGGCAATCAGCCCCAGCATTTT. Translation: CASSLVAERGNQPQHF.

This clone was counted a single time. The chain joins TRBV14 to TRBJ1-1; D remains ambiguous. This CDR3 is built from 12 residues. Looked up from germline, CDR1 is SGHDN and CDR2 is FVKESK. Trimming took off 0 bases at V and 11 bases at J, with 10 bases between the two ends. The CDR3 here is CASSQDAVGAFF. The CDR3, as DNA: TGTGCCAGCAGCCAAGATGCGGTCGGGGCTTTCTTT.

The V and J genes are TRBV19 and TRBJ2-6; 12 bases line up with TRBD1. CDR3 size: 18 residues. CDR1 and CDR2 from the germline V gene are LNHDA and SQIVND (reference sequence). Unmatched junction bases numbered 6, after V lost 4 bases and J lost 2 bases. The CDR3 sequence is CASSTPGQGAAGANVLTF. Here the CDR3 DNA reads TGTGCCAGTAGTACTCCGGGACAGGGGGCGGCTGGGGCCAACGTCCTGACTTTC.

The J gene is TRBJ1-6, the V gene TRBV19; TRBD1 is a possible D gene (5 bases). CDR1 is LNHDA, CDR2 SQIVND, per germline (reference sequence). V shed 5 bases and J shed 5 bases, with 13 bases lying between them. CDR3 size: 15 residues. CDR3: CASSPLDTNNSPLHF. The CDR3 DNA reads TGTGCCAGTAGTCCCCTGGACACGAATAATTCACCCCTCCACTTT. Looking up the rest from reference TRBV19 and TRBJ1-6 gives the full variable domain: DGGITQSPKYLFRKEGQNVTLSCEQNLNHDAMYWYRQDPGQGLRLIYYSQIVNDFQKGDIAEGYSVSREKKESFPLTVTSAQKNPTAFYLCASSPLDTNNSPLHFGNGTRLTVT.

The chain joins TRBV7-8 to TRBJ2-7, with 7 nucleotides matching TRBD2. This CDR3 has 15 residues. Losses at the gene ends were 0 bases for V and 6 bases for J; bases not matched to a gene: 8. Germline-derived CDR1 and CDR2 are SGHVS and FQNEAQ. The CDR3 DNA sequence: TGTGCCAGCAGCTTAGCCGGTGCGGGAGCACGCGAGCAGTACTTC. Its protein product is CASSLAGAGAREQYF.

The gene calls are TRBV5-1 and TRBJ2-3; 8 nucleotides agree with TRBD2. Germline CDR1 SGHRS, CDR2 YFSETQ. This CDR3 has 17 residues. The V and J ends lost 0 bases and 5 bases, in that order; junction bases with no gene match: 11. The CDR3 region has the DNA TGCGCCAGCAGCTTGGGACTTAGCGGGGCTTTGTTAGATACGCAGTATTTT. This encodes CASSLGLSGALLDTQYF.

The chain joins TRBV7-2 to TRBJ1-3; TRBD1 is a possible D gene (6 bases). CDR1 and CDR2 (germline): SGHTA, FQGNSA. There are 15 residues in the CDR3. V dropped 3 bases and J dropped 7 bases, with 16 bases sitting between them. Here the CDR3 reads CASSFDQGIRNTIYF. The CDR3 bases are TGTGCCAGCAGCTTTGACCAGGGGATCAGGAACACCATATATTTT.

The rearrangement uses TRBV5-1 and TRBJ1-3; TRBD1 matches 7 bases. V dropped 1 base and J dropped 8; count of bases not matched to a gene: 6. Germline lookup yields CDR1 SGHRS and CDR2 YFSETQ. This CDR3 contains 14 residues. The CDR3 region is CASSLSGTADTIYF. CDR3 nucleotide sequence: TGCGCCAGCAGCTTGAGCGGGACAGCGGACACCATATATTTT.

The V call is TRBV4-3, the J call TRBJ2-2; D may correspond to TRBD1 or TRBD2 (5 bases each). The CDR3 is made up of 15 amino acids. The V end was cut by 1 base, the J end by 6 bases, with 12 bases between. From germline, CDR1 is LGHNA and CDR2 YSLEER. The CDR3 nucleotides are TGCGCCAGCAGCCAAGTGGCCGGGGACGCCGGGGAGCTGTTTTTT. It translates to CASSQVAGDAGELFF.

For the CDR3, the DNA is TGTGCCAGCAGTTCTCTAAGGGGCACCGAGCAGTACTTC. This gives the protein CASSSLRGTEQYF. J is TRBJ2-7 and V is TRBV28, with D possibly TRBD1 on 5 matching bases. Germline-derived CDR1 and CDR2 are MDHEN and SYDVKM. Trimming took off 4 bases at V and 6 bases at J, with 13 bases between the two ends. The CDR3 extends over 13 amino acids.

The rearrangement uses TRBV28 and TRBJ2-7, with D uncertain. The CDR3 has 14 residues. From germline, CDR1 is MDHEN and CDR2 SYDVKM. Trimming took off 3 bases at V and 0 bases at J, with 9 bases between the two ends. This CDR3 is CASSFPLSSYEQYF. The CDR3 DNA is TGTGCCAGCAGTTTCCCTTTGAGCTCCTACGAGCAGTACTTC.

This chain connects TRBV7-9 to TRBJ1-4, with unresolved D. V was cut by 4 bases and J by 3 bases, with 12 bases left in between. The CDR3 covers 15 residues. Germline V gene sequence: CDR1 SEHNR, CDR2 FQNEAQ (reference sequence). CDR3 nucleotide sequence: TGTGCCAGCAGCTACGCAAGGTTTCCTAATGAAAAACTGTTTTTT. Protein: CASSYARFPNEKLFF.

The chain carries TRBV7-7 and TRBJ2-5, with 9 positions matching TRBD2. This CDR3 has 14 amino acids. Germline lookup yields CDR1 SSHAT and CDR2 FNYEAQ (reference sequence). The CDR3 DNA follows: TGTGCTACCTCTAGCGGGACGCCACAAGAGACCCAGTACTTC. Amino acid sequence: CATSSGTPQETQYF.

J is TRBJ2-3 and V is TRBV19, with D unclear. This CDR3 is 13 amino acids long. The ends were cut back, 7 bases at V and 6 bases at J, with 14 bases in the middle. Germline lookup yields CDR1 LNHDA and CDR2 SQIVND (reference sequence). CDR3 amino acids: CASTSWSADTQYF. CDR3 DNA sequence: TGTGCCAGTACTAGTTGGTCTGCGGATACGCAGTATTTT. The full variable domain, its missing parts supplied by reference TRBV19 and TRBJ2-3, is DGGITQSPKYLFRKEGQNVTLSCEQNLNHDAMYWYRQDPGQGLRLIYYSQIVNDFQKGDIAEGYSVSREKKESFPLTVTSAQKNPTAFYLCASTSWSADTQYFGPGTRLTVL.